This TCR beta chain was obtained from a study of patients and donors after allogeneic stem cell transplantation. Only a few counts were recorded for this clonotype. The V end lost 3 bases, the J end lost 3 bases, and 10 bases lay between the germline ends. The CDR3 sequence is 14 residues long. Germline CDR1 SGHVS, CDR2 FQNEAQ. MiXCR, run by TCRdb on the RT-PCR reads, gives a single entry per CDR3 protein. The sample contains 70,000 to 95,000 distinct CDR3 sequences, approximately 5.2% of which appear only once. V and J are TRBV7-8 and TRBJ2-3; the D gene is possibly TRBD2 (6 bases). The sequencing input was blood, either unsorted or a sorted T cell fraction (not recorded which). The sequence derives from a human donor who was either an allogeneic HSCT recipient or a stem cell or donor lymphocyte infusion donor (not recorded which). It is not recorded whose cells these are; they may come from a transplant donor. The CDR3 here is CASSFVAGTDTQYF. The CDR3 DNA reads as TGTGCCAGCAGCTTTGTCGCGGGGACAGATACGCAGTATTTT.